Listed below are T cell receptor beta chains from one sample, sequenced in a study of T cell changes during pregnancy in multiple sclerosis. The table came from immunoSEQ multiplex PCR; TCRdb's copy has only in-frame clones and leaves some out. The table includes 70,000 to 80,000 clones, about 94% detected once. The source was peripheral blood, collected in the third trimester of pregnancy. The receptors were sampled from a female donor with multiple sclerosis, enrolled in a pregnancy study. The CDR3 runs from the conserved cysteine through the conserved F or W. A D gene is named only where the DNA matches it firmly. The size of a clone is reported for some rows only, either as once, few or many, or as a class for expanded clones.

>TRBV9|NA|TRBJ2-7|NA
CATISGVSSYEQYF
TGTGCCACCATTTCAGGGGTGAGCTCCTACGAGCAGTACTTC
>TRBV30|NA|TRBJ2-1|NA
CAHNRHTNEQFF
TGTGCTCATAACCGACACACCAATGAGCAGTTCTTC
>TRBV7-2|NA|TRBJ1-2|NA
CASSLPPMAGGRGYTF
TGTGCCAGCAGCTTACCCCCGATGGCGGGGGGCAGGGGCTACACCTTC
>TRBV6-1|NA|TRBJ2-2|TRBD1
CASSRGGGGELFF
TGTGCCAGCAGCCGAGGGGGCGGGGGGGAGCTGTTTTTT
>TRBV21-1|NA|TRBJ2-7|NA
CASSNDGGGYEQYF
TGTGCCAGCAGCAATGATGGCGGGGGCTACGAGCAGTACTTC
>TRBV7-9|NA|TRBJ2-1|TRBD1
CASRARDRSYNEQFF
TGTGCCAGCAGGGCCCGGGACAGGAGCTACAATGAGCAGTTCTTC
>TRBV19|NA|TRBJ1-2|TRBD1
CASSSDRAYGYTF
TGTGCCAGTAGCTCTGACAGGGCCTATGGCTACACCTTC
>TRBV19|once|TRBJ2-7|NA
CASRLTDLATYEQYF
TGTGCCAGTCGTCTAACAGATCTCGCCACCTACGAGCAGTACTTC
>TRBV6-6|NA|TRBJ2-7|TRBD1
CASRDRVGEQYF
TGTGCCAGCAGGGACAGGGTTGGCGAGCAGTACTTC
>TRBV11-2|NA|TRBJ2-3|NA
CASSLDPVGFRGVDTDTQYF
TGTGCCAGCAGCTTAGACCCGGTCGGTTTTCGGGGTGTTGACACAGATACGCAGTATTTT
>TRBV9|NA|TRBJ2-2|NA
CASSASQGSTGELFF
TGTGCCAGCAGCGCCTCCCAGGGATCCACCGGGGAGCTGTTTTTT
>TRBV7-2|NA|TRBJ2-3|TRBD2
CASSSPRGGAPSTDTQYF
TGTGCCAGCAGCTCACCCCGCGGGGGGGCCCCTAGCACAGATACGCAGTATTTT
>TRBV19|NA|TRBJ1-1|NA
CASSASGEGFF
TGTGCCAGTAGTGCGTCAGGGGAGGGTTTCTTT
>TRBV7-2|NA|TRBJ2-2|TRBD1
CASSLVGQGLGGELFF
TGTGCCAGCAGCTTAGTGGGACAGGGGTTGGGCGGGGAGCTGTTTTTT
>TRBV6-5|NA|TRBJ2-2|TRBD1
CASSTRTGGTGELFF
TGTGCCAGCAGTACAAGGACAGGGGGGACCGGGGAGCTGTTTTTT
>TRBV7-2|NA|TRBJ2-3|NA
CASNSGPDTQYF
TGTGCCAGCAATAGCGGACCAGATACGCAGTATTTT
>TRBV6-5|once|TRBJ1-4|TRBD1
CASSQPGQGNEKLFF
TGTGCCAGCAGTCAACCGGGACAGGGAAATGAAAAACTGTTTTTT
>TRBV4-1|NA|TRBJ1-1|NA
CASSGGSLTEAFF
TGCGCCAGCAGCGGGGGCAGCCTCACTGAAGCTTTCTTT
>TRBV9|NA|TRBJ2-7|TRBD2
CASSSPLTSGGAYEQYF
TGTGCCAGCAGCTCCCCTCTCACTAGCGGGGGGGCCTACGAGCAGTACTTC
>TRBV5-3|NA|TRBJ2-2|NA
CARSFTANTGELFF
TGTGCCAGAAGCTTTACAGCTAACACCGGGGAGCTGTTTTTT
>TRBV6-5|once|TRBJ2-5|TRBD2
CASSSTGGGETQYF
TGTGCCAGCAGTTCCACGGGGGGGGGAGAGACCCAGTACTTC
>TRBV5-4|NA|TRBJ1-4|NA
CASSLGREGNEKLFF
TGTGCCAGCAGCTTGGGCAGGGAGGGGAATGAAAAACTGTTTTTT
>TRBV12-5|NA|TRBJ1-2|NA
CASDPLVGKATDGYTF
TGTGCTAGTGACCCCCTGGTGGGTAAGGCTACAGATGGCTACACCTTC
>TRBV27|NA|TRBJ1-4|NA
CASGSGRYNEKLFF
TGTGCCAGCGGGAGCGGCAGGTATAATGAAAAACTGTTTTTT
>TRBV19|NA|TRBJ1-5|NA
CASSSSGKDNQPQHF
TGTGCCAGTAGTTCATCAGGGAAGGACAATCAGCCCCAGCATTTT
>TRBV19|once|TRBJ2-2|NA
CASSIGSGANTGELFF
TGTGCCAGTAGTATTGGGTCAGGGGCGAACACCGGGGAGCTGTTTTTT
>TRBV7-9|NA|TRBJ1-5|NA
CASSPFGGTWGEPQHF
TGTGCCAGCAGCCCATTTGGGGGGACTTGGGGTGAGCCCCAGCATTTT
>TRBV6-5|NA|TRBJ1-1|NA
CASSYRLEANTEAFF
TGTGCCAGCAGTTACCGCCTGGAGGCGAACACTGAAGCTTTCTTT
>TRBV25-1|NA|TRBJ1-3|TRBD1
CASSGGSGNTIYF
TGTGCCAGCTCAGGGGGCTCTGGAAACACCATATATTTT
>TRBV2|NA|TRBJ2-2|NA
CASSGQLRGTGELFF
TGTGCCAGCAGTGGACAGCTTAGGGGGACCGGGGAGCTGTTTTTT
>TRBV4-1|NA|TRBJ2-7|NA
CASSPADRSYEQYF
TGCGCCAGCAGTCCAGCCGACAGGAGCTACGAGCAGTACTTC
>TRBV5-6|NA|TRBJ2-1|TRBD2
CASSEIGTSSHEQFF
TGTGCCAGCAGCGAGATCGGGACTAGCAGCCATGAGCAGTTCTTC
>TRBV14|NA|TRBJ2-7|NA
CASSQELRGSEQYF
TGTGCCAGCAGCCAAGAGCTTAGGGGTAGCGAGCAGTACTTC
>TRBV6-6|NA|TRBJ2-1|NA
CAALFFSGVYNEQFF
TGTGCCGCTCTCTTTTTTTCAGGGGTTTACAATGAGCAGTTCTTC
>TRBV25-1|NA|TRBJ1-6|NA
CASRDSQIYNSPLHF
TGTGCCAGCAGGGACAGTCAGATCTATAATTCACCCCTCCACTTT